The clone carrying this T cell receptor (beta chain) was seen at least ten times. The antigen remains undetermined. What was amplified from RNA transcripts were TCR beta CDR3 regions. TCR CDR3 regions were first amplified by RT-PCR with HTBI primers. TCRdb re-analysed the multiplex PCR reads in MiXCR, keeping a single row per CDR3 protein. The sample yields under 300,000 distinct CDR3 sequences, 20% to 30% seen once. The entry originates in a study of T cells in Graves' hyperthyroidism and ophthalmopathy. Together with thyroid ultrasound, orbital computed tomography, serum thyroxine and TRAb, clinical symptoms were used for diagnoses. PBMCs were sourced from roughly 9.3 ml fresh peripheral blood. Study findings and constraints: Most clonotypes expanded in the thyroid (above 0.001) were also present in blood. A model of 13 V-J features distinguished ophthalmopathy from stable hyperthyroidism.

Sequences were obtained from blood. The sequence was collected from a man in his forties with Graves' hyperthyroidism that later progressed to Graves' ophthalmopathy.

This CDR3 is CSARGAGALYEQYF. Here the CDR3 DNA reads TGCAGTGCTAGAGGGGCAGGGGCCTTATACGAGCAGTACTTC. The chain carries TRBV20-1 and TRBJ2-7; TRBD1 is a possible D gene (6 bases). Trimming took 1 base from V and 4 from J, leaving 14 bases between them. The CDR3 covers 14 residues. CDR1 is DFQATT and CDR2 is SNEGSKA in the germline V gene (reference sequence).